Shown below are 23 T cell receptor beta chains from a single sample sequenced in a study of blood T cell repertoires in COVID-19. Assay used: immunoSEQ multiplex PCR; TCRdb lists only in-frame clones, some missing. This sample yields about 52,000 clones, of which roughly four fifths are seen a single time; 6.9% belongs to the top ten. The specimen was peripheral blood. These TCRs come from a man aged 65 to 85 with active COVID-19.

This chain connects TRBV5-1 to TRBJ2-5; TRBD1 matches at 8 bases. In germline, CDR1 is SGHRS, CDR2 YFSETQ. The CDR3 runs 17 residues. The V and J ends lost 0 bases and 5 bases, in that order; junction bases with no gene match: 12. CDR3 sequence: CASSLEDRAFGWETQYF. CDR3 coding DNA: TGCGCCAGCAGCTTGGAGGACAGGGCGTTTGGATGGGAGACCCAGTACTTC.

V and J are TRBV9 and TRBJ1-2, with D perhaps matching TRBD1 (6 bases). CDR1 and CDR2 from the germline V gene are SGDLS and YYNGEE. This CDR3 contains 15 residues. V was pared by 4 bases and J by 4 bases, with 17 bases between. The CDR3: CASSPQPQGSYGYTF. The CDR3 nucleotides read TGTGCCAGCAGCCCACAACCACAGGGTTCCTATGGCTACACCTTC.

This chain joins TRBV5-1 and TRBJ2-7, with D perhaps matching TRBD1 (6 bases). The CDR3 has 13 residues. The ends were cut back, 0 bases at V and 3 bases at J, with 7 bases in the middle. Germline V lookup: CDR1 SGHRS, CDR2 YFSETQ. The CDR3 sequence: CASSLETGYEQYF. DNA for the CDR3: TGCGCCAGCAGCTTGGAGACAGGCTACGAGCAGTACTTC.

The rearrangement joins TRBV4-1 to TRBJ2-3, with TRBD2 matching 10 bases. The V gene's germline CDR1 is MGHRA and CDR2 YSYEKL. V lost 0 bases to trimming and J lost 7 bases; unmatched junction nucleotides: 10. The CDR3 loop spans 17 amino acids. The CDR3: CASSQDGERGGLYTQYF. The CDR3 nucleotides read TGCGCCAGCAGCCAAGATGGAGAGCGGGGGGGCCTCTATACGCAGTATTTT.

This clone was recorded once. The V and J genes are TRBV6-5 and TRBJ2-5; TRBD1 might be the D (5 bases). In germline, CDR1 is MNHEY, CDR2 SVGAGI. The CDR3 sequence is 11 residues long. Trimming cost V 10 bases and J 5 bases, with 11 bases left between them. CDR3 sequence reads: CANGQGETQYF. DNA for the CDR3: TGTGCCAACGGACAAGGGGAGACCCAGTACTTC.

The chain joins TRBV4-3 to TRBJ1-2, with 9 bases lining up with TRBD1. Germline CDR1 and CDR2: LGHNA and YSLEER. V was pared by 1 base and J by 7 bases, with 4 bases of the junction left unmatched. This CDR3 has 14 amino acids. The CDR3 loop is CASSQAQGAGGYTF. The CDR3 DNA is TGCGCCAGCAGCCAAGCACAGGGGGCTGGTGGCTACACCTTC.

The gene calls are TRBV7-2 and TRBJ1-2, with 7 bases matching TRBD1. This CDR3 has 16 amino acids. Germline V gene data show CDR1 as SGHTA and CDR2 as FQGNSA. Losses at the gene ends were 1 base for V and 2 bases for J; bases not matched to a gene: 7. CDR3 in amino acids: CASSLDFGTVNYGYTF. CDR3 bases: TGTGCCAGCAGCTTAGATTTTGGGACAGTGAACTATGGCTACACCTTC.

The chain couples TRBV12-3 or TRBV12-4 to TRBJ1-2, with 9 bases aligning to TRBD1. The CDR3 extends over 13 amino acids. With 7 bases clipped from V and 6 bases from J, the junction kept 6 bases outside the gene matches. In nucleotides, the CDR3 is TGTGCCAGCACCGGGACAGGGAACCATGGCTACACCTTC. The encoded protein is CASTGTGNHGYTF.

This chain connects TRBV6-5 to TRBJ2-7, with D perhaps matching TRBD1 (6 bases). Germline V gives CDR1 MNHEY, CDR2 SVGAGI. The CDR3 is 15 residues long. The ends were cut back, 5 bases at V and 0 bases at J, with 14 bases in the middle. The DNA for the CDR3 is TGTGCCAGCAGTCCCAATGGACAGAGCTCCTACGAGCAGTACTTC. The encoded protein is CASSPNGQSSYEQYF.

The chain joins TRBV10-3 to TRBJ2-1; D not resolved. CDR3 size: 15 residues. Trimming left V 8 bases short and J 5 bases short, with 19 bases between. Looked up from germline, CDR1 is ENHRY and CDR2 is SYGVKD. CDR3 sequence (DNA): TGTGCCATCTCAACCGGTCGAAGCCTAAACAATGAGCAGTTCTTC. Translating it yields CAISTGRSLNNEQFF.

The chain combines TRBV7-2 with TRBJ2-3; possibly TRBD1 for D (6 bases). Trimming cost V 3 bases and J 3 bases, with 19 bases left between them. The germline V gene has CDR1 SGHTA and CDR2 FQGNSA. The CDR3 runs 17 residues. CDR3 loop: CASSFRGGGDPTDTQYF. The CDR3 DNA reads as TGTGCCAGCAGCTTTAGAGGGGGTGGGGATCCGACAGATACGCAGTATTTT.

The chain links TRBV30 to TRBJ2-3, with 10 nucleotides matching TRBD2. J was trimmed by 2 bases and V by 4 bases; bases with no gene match: 3. The CDR3 contains 14 residues. The germline gives CDR1 GTSNPN, CDR2 SVGIG (reference sequence). CDR3 in amino acids: CAWTGTSVTDTQYF. The CDR3 DNA is TGTGCCTGGACTGGGACTAGCGTCACAGATACGCAGTATTTT.

This clone was observed a handful of times. The chain combines TRBV10-3 with TRBJ1-1; D remains unclear. Looked up from germline, CDR1 is ENHRY and CDR2 is SYGVKD. Trimming shortened V by 7 bases and J by 0 bases, and 15 bases separated the two germline ends. The CDR3 runs 15 residues. The chain's CDR3 is CAIKGSARMNTEAFF. As DNA, the CDR3 is TGTGCCATCAAAGGTTCGGCCAGGATGAACACTGAAGCTTTCTTT.

The chain combines TRBV19 with TRBJ2-5, with 10 bases matching TRBD1. Germline loops: CDR1 LNHDA, CDR2 SQIVND (reference sequence). The CDR3 loop spans 17 amino acids. The V and J ends lost 5 bases and 0 bases, in that order; junction bases with no gene match: 9. The CDR3 protein is CASSFHPGQGYQETQYF. CDR3 nucleotide sequence: TGTGCCAGTAGTTTCCATCCGGGACAGGGGTACCAAGAGACCCAGTACTTC.

This clone was counted once. The chain joins TRBV5-5 to TRBJ1-4; D is uncertain. V lost 2 bases and J lost 0, with 8 bases in between. Germline assignment: CDR1 SGHKS and CDR2 YYEKEE (reference sequence). The CDR3 totals 15 residues. The CDR3 DNA follows: TGTGCCAGCAGCTTTGGCCGGGCAACTAATGAAAAACTGTTTTTT. It yields the protein CASSFGRATNEKLFF.

This clone was counted only a few times. The chain links TRBV14 to TRBJ1-5; D not certain. Trimming shortened V by 0 bases and J by 7 bases, and 7 bases separated the two germline ends. Germline V gene data show CDR1 as SGHDN and CDR2 as FVKESK. The CDR3 loop spans 13 amino acids. The CDR3 DNA reads TGTGCCAGCAGCCAAGATCTCAGGCAGCCCCAGCATTTT. Its protein is CASSQDLRQPQHF.

The chain couples TRBV6-2 or TRBV6-3 to TRBJ2-1, with 10 bases that match TRBD2. The CDR3 contains 16 residues. V lost 6 bases to trimming and J lost 7 bases; unmatched junction nucleotides: 12. Germline CDR1 is MNHEY and CDR2 is SVGEGT. The CDR3 is CASRYRLAGAGNEQFF. CDR3 nucleotides: TGTGCCAGCAGATACCGTCTAGCGGGGGCTGGTAATGAGCAGTTCTTC.

The rearrangement uses TRBV9 and TRBJ2-1, with 14 bases matching TRBD2. Trimming at V came to 0 bases and at J to 4 bases, leaving 12 bases not matched to a gene. The CDR3 sequence is 20 residues long. Germline V gives CDR1 SGDLS, CDR2 YYNGEE. This CDR3 is CASSVGPTSGGAKSYNEQFF. In DNA, the CDR3 is TGTGCCAGCAGCGTAGGCCCGACTAGCGGGGGGGCCAAAAGTTACAATGAGCAGTTCTTC.

This clone was observed once. The rearrangement uses TRBV6-5 and TRBJ2-3; D might be TRBD2 (6 bases). Germline V CDR1 and CDR2: MNHEY, SVGAGI. V shed 0 bases and J shed 1 base, with 11 bases lying between them. This CDR3 has 16 amino acids. Written as DNA, the CDR3 is TGTGCCAGCAGTTACTCGGGGGGACTGGGCACAGATACGCAGTATTTT. Encoded protein: CASSYSGGLGTDTQYF.

There are a few counts of this clone. V and J are TRBV4-1 and TRBJ1-1; maybe TRBD1 (5 bases). This CDR3 has 15 residues. Per germline, CDR1 MGHRA and CDR2 YSYEKL. The germline V and J ends were trimmed by 4 bases and 5 bases, with 17 bases remaining between them. CDR3 sequence reads: CASSRAGDGRTEAFF. CDR3 bases: TGCGCCAGCAGCCGTGCGGGGGACGGGAGGACTGAAGCTTTCTTT.

This chain uses TRBV28 with TRBJ1-6; 8 nucleotides match TRBD1. V lost 7 bases, J lost 3 bases, and 8 bases stayed unmatched. The CDR3 spans 16 residues. Germline V gene lookup returns CDR1 MDHEN and CDR2 SYDVKM. CDR3 DNA: TGTGCCAGCATTCAACGGGACAGGTACTATAATTCACCCCTCCACTTT. Its translation: CASIQRDRYYNSPLHF.

The rearrangement joins TRBV14 to TRBJ2-7; D possibly corresponds to TRBD1 (6 bases). The V and J ends lost 0 bases and 9 bases respectively, with 12 bases between them. CDR1 and CDR2 from the germline V gene are SGHDN and FVKESK. The CDR3 is 13 amino acids. CDR3 in DNA: TGTGCCAGCAGCCAAGATAGGGGGAGTGGGCAGTACTTC. Residues: CASSQDRGSGQYF.

By share, this clone counts as medium-sized. The chain uses TRBV5-1 and TRBJ2-4; D gene ambiguous. This CDR3 is 18 amino acids long. Germline V lookup: CDR1 SGHRS, CDR2 YFSETQ. Trimming took off 0 bases at V and 4 bases at J, with 20 bases between the two ends. In nucleotides, the CDR3 is TGCGCCAGCAGCTTGGACTTTCATGGGCATCCTTTAAAAAACATTCAGTACTTC. Its protein product is CASSLDFHGHPLKNIQYF.